This T cell receptor (beta chain) was found in a study of blood T cell repertoires in COVID-19. Study-wide context: Sites in the United States, Italy and Spain provided acute and convalescent COVID-19 samples.

Authors' data handling: From reference gene primer amplification, estimates of nucleated cell counts were derived. The repertoire was sequenced with immunoSEQ multiplex PCR; TCRdb's copy has only in-frame clones and lacks some. D and trimming were read from the DNA, whereas the V and J calls and clone size are those reported in that table. Found here are roughly 250,000 clones, around three quarters of them singletons; the top ten hold about 3.5%. This TCR derives from a woman aged 80 or older with acute or convalescent COVID-19. The sample comprised peripheral blood.

CDR3 in amino acids: CASSRSAGGYNEQFF. CDR3 coding DNA: TGTGCCAGCAGCCGATCAGCGGGTGGGTACAATGAGCAGTTCTTC. This rearrangement joins TRBV5-4 to TRBJ2-1, with D tentatively TRBD2 (6 bases). V was shortened by 4 bases and J by 4 bases, with 15 bases between the two germline ends. Looked up from germline, CDR1 is SGHNT and CDR2 is YYREEE (reference sequence). CDR3 length: 15 residues.